The clone carrying this T cell receptor (beta chain) was seen many times. The record originates from a study of neurological immune-mediated disorders. A single record per CDR3 protein comes from TCRdb applying MiXCR to the 5' RACE reads. The sample lists roughly 39,000 distinct CDR3 sequences, roughly 4.8% occurring once. This CDR3 comprises 15 residues. Germline loops: CDR1 SNHLY, CDR2 FYNNEI. The germline V and J ends were trimmed by 6 bases and 0 bases, with 12 bases remaining between them. This chain joins TRBV2 and TRBJ2-1, with D perhaps assigned TRBD1 or TRBD2 (5 bases each). The TCR originated in a man aged 18-30 years in good health. Sequencing was done on a sample of CD4+ T cells from blood. DNA for the CDR3: TGTGCCAGCAGATGGGACCCAAGCTCCTACAATGAGCAGTTCTTC. Its translation is CASRWDPSSYNEQFF. Supplemented by reference TRBV2 and TRBJ2-1, the full variable domain reads EPEVTQTPSHQVTQMGQEVILRCVPISNHLYFYWYRQILGQKVEFLVSFYNNEISEKSEIFDDQFSVERPDGSNFTLKIRSTKLEDSAMYFCASRWDPSSYNEQFFGPGTRLTVL.